These 12 T cell receptor beta chains came from one sample sequenced in a study of blood T cell repertoires in COVID-19 (dated by TCRdb to 2020 to 2021). Library construction relied on the immunoSEQ multiplex PCR assay. Entries here come from immuneACCESS through TCRdb and include only in-frame sequences with V and J called. Some clones fail to appear in such tables; in the studies checked, an unresolved V gene covers under half of the shortfall, and the cause of the remainder is unknown. Present in this sample are a few hundred thousand clones, 82% of which were seen just once. The top ten hold 5% of the sample. The specimen was PBMCs or T cells enriched from blood (not recorded which). The receptors originated from a man between 40 and 49 years old who had been exposed to COVID-19.

The rearrangement links TRBV27 to TRBJ2-6; no reliable D call. Germline lookup yields CDR1 MNHEY and CDR2 SMNVEV (reference sequence). This CDR3 is built from 14 residues. The V gene lost 10 bases and the J gene lost 0 bases, with 10 bases spanning the gap. The CDR3 DNA reads as TGTGCCACCTACACAGCCTCTGGGGCCAACGTCCTGACTTTC. Its protein product is CATYTASGANVLTF.

The CDR3 sequence is CASSLTGNNSPLHF. The CDR3 DNA follows: TGTGCCAGTAGCCTGACAGGGAATAATTCACCCCTCCACTTT. J is TRBJ1-6 and V is TRBV25-1; 7 bases align to TRBD1. The CDR3 spans 14 residues. Looked up from germline, CDR1 is MGHDK and CDR2 is SYGVNS. Trimming at V came to 9 bases and at J to 5 bases, leaving 7 bases not matched to a gene.

This clone was observed a handful of times. CDR3: CASSIQRERNEQFF. The CDR3 nucleotides read TGTGCCAGTAGTATCCAGCGGGAGCGAAATGAGCAGTTCTTC. J is TRBJ2-1 and V is TRBV19, with TRBD2 matching over 8 bases. The J segment lost 7 bases and the V segment lost 3 bases, leaving 5 bases of the junction unmatched. Germline CDR1 reads LNHDA; CDR2 reads SQIVND (reference sequence). The CDR3 contains 14 residues.

The chain has TRBV10-3 and TRBJ1-1; the match to TRBD1 covers 7 bases. With V trimmed by 4 bases and J by 10 bases, 9 bases remained unmatched. The germline gives CDR1 ENHRY, CDR2 SYGVKD. The CDR3 length is 13 residues. DNA of the CDR3: TGTGCCATCAGTGGCGTTGACAGGGAACCAGCTTTCTTT. It encodes CAISGVDREPAFF.

The chain combines TRBV11-1 with TRBJ2-3, with a weak D call TRBD2 (6 bases). CDR3 length: 14 amino acids. Trimming shortened V by 7 bases and J by 3 bases, and 14 bases separated the two germline ends. CDR1 is SGHAT, CDR2 FQDESV, per germline (reference sequence). The DNA for the CDR3 is TGTGCCAGCACGTGGAGGGTCGGTACAGATACGCAGTATTTT. Its translation is CASTWRVGTDTQYF.

This clone occurred once. The rearrangement uses TRBV4-1 and TRBJ2-7, with 8 bases lining up with TRBD2. Germline CDR1 and CDR2: MGHRA and YSYEKL. The CDR3 covers 18 residues. V was pared by 2 bases and J by 3 bases, with 15 bases of the junction left unmatched. The DNA of the CDR3 is TGCGCCAGCAGCCAATCCCCAGCGGGAGATACCTTTCTCTACGAGCAGTACTTC. Residues: CASSQSPAGDTFLYEQYF.

This clone has ten or more counts. This chain connects TRBV7-9 to TRBJ1-6; D remains ambiguous. This CDR3 contains 13 residues. Deletions cut 6 bases from V and 6 bases from J, with 9 bases between. Germline values: CDR1 SEHNR, CDR2 FQNEAQ (reference sequence). DNA for the CDR3: TGTGCCAGCAGTGGCTACAGTAATTCACCCCTCCACTTT. Its protein is CASSGYSNSPLHF.

V usage is TRBV2 and J usage is TRBJ1-5; TRBD1 might be the D (6 bases). Germline V lookup: CDR1 SNHLY, CDR2 FYNNEI. CDR3 size: 14 residues. Trimming left V 6 bases short and J 7 bases short, with 16 bases between. The CDR3 DNA sequence: TGTGCCAGCAGCCGCGGGGGGGCTCGGCAGCCCCAGCATTTT. Amino acids: CASSRGGARQPQHF.

J is TRBJ2-5 and V is TRBV7-9, with D perhaps TRBD1 (5 bases). This CDR3 comprises 14 residues. Germline lookup yields CDR1 SEHNR and CDR2 FQNEAQ (reference sequence). The V and J ends lost 4 bases and 0 bases respectively, with 9 bases between them. The CDR3 DNA sequence: TGTGCCAGCAGCTCGACAGTTTACCAAGAGACCCAGTACTTC. It is translated as CASSSTVYQETQYF.

The chain recombines TRBV5-1 with TRBJ2-2, with 9 bases identical to TRBD1. The germline gives CDR1 SGHRS, CDR2 YFSETQ. Trimming took 4 bases from V and 6 from J; bases not matched to a gene: 7. The CDR3 is 15 amino acids. CDR3 sequence reads: CASSPDRGGAGELFF. CDR3 coding DNA: TGCGCCAGCAGCCCCGACAGGGGGGGGGCCGGGGAGCTGTTTTTT.

CDR3 protein: CSASTQANSPLHF. The CDR3 coding sequence is TGCAGTGCTAGTACACAGGCGAATTCACCCCTCCACTTT. The rearrangement links TRBV20-1 to TRBJ1-6; possible D gene TRBD1, 5 bases. The V gene lost 3 bases and the J gene lost 7 bases, with 10 bases spanning the gap. CDR1 is DFQATT, CDR2 SNEGSKA, per germline (reference sequence). The CDR3 is 13 residues long.

The V and J genes are TRBV24-1 and TRBJ1-4; tentative D call: TRBD1 (6 bases). V was shortened by 4 bases and J by 8 bases, with 16 bases between the two germline ends. The CDR3 spans 15 residues. Germline V CDR1 and CDR2: KGHDR, SFDVKD. CDR3 protein: CATSDPLTGSEKLFF. CDR3 sequence (DNA): TGTGCCACCAGTGACCCCCTGACAGGTAGCGAAAAACTGTTTTTT.